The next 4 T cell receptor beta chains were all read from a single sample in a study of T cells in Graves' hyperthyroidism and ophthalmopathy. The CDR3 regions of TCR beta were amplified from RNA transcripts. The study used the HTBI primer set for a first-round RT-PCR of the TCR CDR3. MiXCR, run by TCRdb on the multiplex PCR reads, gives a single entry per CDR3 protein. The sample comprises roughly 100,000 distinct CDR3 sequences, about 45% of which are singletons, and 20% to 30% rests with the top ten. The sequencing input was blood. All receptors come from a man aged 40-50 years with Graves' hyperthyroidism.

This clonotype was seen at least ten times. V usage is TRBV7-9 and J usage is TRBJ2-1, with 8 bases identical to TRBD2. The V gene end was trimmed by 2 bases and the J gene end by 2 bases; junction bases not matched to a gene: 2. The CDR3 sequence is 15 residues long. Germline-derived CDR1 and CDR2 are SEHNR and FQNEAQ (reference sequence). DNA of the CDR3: TGTGCCAGCAGCTTAACTAGCGGCCCCTACAATGAGCAGTTCTTC. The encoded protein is CASSLTSGPYNEQFF.

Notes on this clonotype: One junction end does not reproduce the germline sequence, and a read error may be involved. For the CDR3, the DNA is TGCGCCAGCAGTGAGTCGGCTAGCGGGGGCAGGGATACGCAGTGTTTT. It is translated as CASSESASGGRDTQCF. The chain employs TRBV10-2 and TRBJ2-3, with TRBD2 matching 10 bases. The germline V gene encodes CDR1 WSHSY and CDR2 SAAADI. This CDR3 is built from 16 residues.

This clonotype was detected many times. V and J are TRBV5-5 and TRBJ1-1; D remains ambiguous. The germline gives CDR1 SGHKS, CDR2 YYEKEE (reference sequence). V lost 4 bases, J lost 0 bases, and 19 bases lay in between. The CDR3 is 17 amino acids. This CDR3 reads CASSPPLVGPLNTEAFF. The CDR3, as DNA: TGTGCCAGCAGCCCCCCCTTAGTAGGGCCACTGAACACTGAAGCTTTCTTT.

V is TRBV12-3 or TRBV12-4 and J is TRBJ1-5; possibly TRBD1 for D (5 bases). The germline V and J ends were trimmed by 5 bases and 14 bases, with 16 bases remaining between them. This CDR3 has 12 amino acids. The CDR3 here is CASSPGLAYEHF. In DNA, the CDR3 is TGTGCCAGCAGTCCGGGACTAGCTTACGAGCATTTT.